This T cell receptor beta chain is drawn from a study of blood T cells in healthy people across ages. This clonotype was counted ten times or more. Its antigen is currently unknown. This CDR3 region has 14 residues. V was cut by 4 bases and J by 1 base, with 10 bases left in between. Germline V gene lookup returns CDR1 SGHRS and CDR2 YFSETQ. Using a J-beta primer mix together with a sample-barcoded 5' primer, a second PCR was run for roughly 7 to 12 cycles. TCRdb re-derived calls from the 5' RACE reads in MiXCR, one entry per CDR3 protein. The sample has some 940,000 distinct CDR3 sequences, 25% to 30% seen once. Study-level points and caveats: Bulk PBMC profiling left naive and antigen-experienced comparisons inconclusive.

Separately, the same data were catalogued under a study of T cells of mothers and their children. That investigation notes: Added by the second PCR's M1S primer were sample barcodes and 2-4 random nucleotides.

The receptor's source is a woman aged 40 to 55 in good health. Material for sequencing was blood. J is TRBJ2-3 and V is TRBV5-1, with D possibly TRBD1 on 6 matching bases. The CDR3 protein is CASSTRQGTDTQYF. The CDR3 DNA reads as TGCGCCAGCAGCACCCGACAGGGCACAGATACGCAGTATTTT.